This T cell receptor (beta chain) was identified in a study of cytomegalovirus exposure and HLA in healthy donors. Study results and caveats: A later analysis appeared to link common viral pathogens to several of the most significant clusters. It was only CMV serostatus that was available as immune exposure information. CMV antigen specificity was confirmed in vitro for a few CMV-associated chains.

The CDR3 is 13 amino acids. Germline-derived CDR1 and CDR2 are SGHNT and YYREEE (reference sequence). A multiplex PCR was run with 60 Vbeta primers and 13 Jbeta primers. Here immunoSEQ multiplex PCR was the method, and the copy in TCRdb shows in-frame clones only, minus some. Among 55,000 or so clones listed, almost 85% were seen once. About this clone: Its antigen is unidentified.

This TCR came from a man aged 50 to 59 in good health and CMV-seronegative. Sequencing used PBMCs. This chain connects TRBV5-4 to TRBJ2-5, with D hard to call. With the DNA end fitting TRBJ2-7 better, the J assignment may be wrong. The CDR3 nucleotides are TGTGCCAGCGGGCCAGGCCTTACCTACGAGCAGTACTTC. It translates to CASGPGLTYEQYF.